Listed here are 20 T cell receptor beta chains from one sample, sequenced in a study of blood T cell repertoires in COVID-19. Assay: immunoSEQ multiplex PCR; the TCRdb copy retains only in-frame clones and omits some. The table records around 260,000 clones, approximately 90% of them present only once. Sequenced material: peripheral blood. These receptors originate from a woman between 25 and 40 years old with COVID-19, enrolled during active disease.

The genes are TRBV5-8 and TRBJ2-1, with 8 bases fitting TRBD2. In germline, CDR1 is SGHTS, CDR2 YDEGEE. This CDR3 is built from 15 residues. Unmatched junction bases numbered 5, after V lost 4 bases and J lost 2 bases. The CDR3 protein is CASSLGLAAYNEQFF. CDR3 DNA: TGTGCCAGCAGCCTTGGACTAGCTGCCTACAATGAGCAGTTCTTC.

The sample holds one count of this clone. V usage is TRBV9 and J usage is TRBJ1-6; 9 bases map to TRBD1. V shed 4 bases, J shed 8 bases, and the junction held 4 bases outside the gene matches. The CDR3 has 14 residues. CDR1 is SGDLS and CDR2 is YYNGEE in the germline V gene. The CDR3 protein is CASSSRDRDSPLHF. DNA for the CDR3: TGTGCCAGCAGCTCCCGGGACAGGGATTCACCCCTCCACTTT.

This clone was observed once. The chain joins TRBV6-5 to TRBJ1-5; D is uncertain. V lost 5 bases and J 9 bases, leaving 20 bases between the germline ends. The CDR3 runs to 15 residues. The germline V gene has CDR1 MNHEY and CDR2 SVGAGI. The CDR3 reads CASSPTSTSLRPQHF. The DNA of the CDR3 is TGTGCCAGCAGTCCGACATCCACTTCTCTTCGGCCCCAGCATTTT.

The chain is built from TRBV11-1 and TRBJ2-1, with D possibly being TRBD2 (5 bases). V lost 2 bases and J lost 2, with 10 bases in between. From germline, CDR1 is SGHAT and CDR2 FQDESV (reference sequence). The CDR3 consists of 15 residues. CDR3 nucleotides: TGTGCCAGCAGCTTAAGTGGGAGAACCTACAATGAGCAGTTCTTC. Residues: CASSLSGRTYNEQFF.

The chain couples TRBV5-6 to TRBJ1-1; D not resolved. The germline V and J ends were trimmed by 2 bases and 0 bases, with 8 bases remaining between them. Germline CDR1 reads SGHDT; CDR2 reads YYEEEE. The CDR3 runs to 14 residues. The CDR3 loop is CASSFLGLNTEAFF. In DNA, the CDR3 is TGTGCCAGCAGCTTTCTAGGTCTGAACACTGAAGCTTTCTTT.

This clone was counted a few times. The V call is TRBV6-6, the J call TRBJ2-7; 13 nucleotides agree with TRBD2. CDR1 is MNHNY, CDR2 SVGAGI, per germline (reference sequence). The J segment lost 8 bases and the V segment lost 5 bases, leaving 9 bases of the junction unmatched. CDR3 length: 15 amino acids. CDR3 amino acids: CASSAGLAGNLQQYF. The DNA of the CDR3 is TGTGCCAGCAGTGCGGGACTAGCGGGAAATCTTCAGCAGTACTTC.

The rearrangement uses TRBV5-6 and TRBJ2-3; no clear D gene. The CDR3 totals 16 residues. With 0 bases removed from V and 2 bases from J, the gap between germline ends came to 13 bases. Germline values: CDR1 SGHDT, CDR2 YYEEEE. The CDR3 loop is CASSLGLRSATDTQYF. The CDR3 nucleotides are TGTGCCAGCAGCTTGGGGCTCAGGTCAGCCACAGATACGCAGTATTTT.

This rearrangement joins TRBV7-9 to TRBJ2-1, with 7 bases identical to TRBD2. Germline-derived CDR1 and CDR2 are SEHNR and FQNEAQ (reference sequence). The CDR3 is made up of 15 amino acids. V lost 1 base and J lost 4; bases outside the gene matches: 4. CDR3 sequence: CASSLGAGKYNEQFF. The CDR3 DNA reads TGTGCCAGCAGCTTAGGAGCGGGGAAATACAATGAGCAGTTCTTC.

V is TRBV4-2 and J is TRBJ1-4, with 8 bases that match TRBD1. Germline CDR1 LGHNA, CDR2 YNFKEQ. The ends lost 1 base at V and 1 base at J; junction bases unmatched: 5. This CDR3 comprises 17 residues. As DNA, the CDR3 is TGTGCCAGCAGCCAAGCACAGGGGGGGGGAACTAATGAAAAACTGTTTTTT. Residues: CASSQAQGGGTNEKLFF.

V gene TRBV10-1 combines with J gene TRBJ2-3, with TRBD1 as a possible D gene (5 bases). The CDR3 is 15 residues long. Germline V gives CDR1 WNHNN, CDR2 SYGVQD (reference sequence). The V end was cut by 3 bases, the J end by 3 bases, with 13 bases between. The CDR3, as DNA: TGCGCCAGCAGTGAAGCCTCAGGGTGGACAGATACGCAGTATTTT. It codes for CASSEASGWTDTQYF.

This clone was detected only once. The chain carries TRBV4-1 and TRBJ1-4; TRBD1 matches 7 bases. This CDR3 is built from 16 residues. The junction had 11 bases not matched to a gene; V was cut back by 4 bases and J by 6 bases. CDR1 and CDR2 (germline): MGHRA, YSYEKL. In DNA form, the CDR3 reads TGCGCCAGCAGCCCACAATCCGGGACAGTCGATGAAAAACTGTTTTTT. Amino acid sequence: CASSPQSGTVDEKLFF.

CDR3 nucleotides: TGTGCCAGCAGCTTATACGGTAGCGGGATGTTGTACGAGCAGTACTTC. As protein: CASSLYGSGMLYEQYF. The chain couples TRBV7-2 to TRBJ2-7, with 8 bases identical to TRBD2. With 2 bases clipped from V and 4 bases from J, the junction kept 10 bases outside the gene matches. The length of the CDR3 is 16 residues. Per germline, CDR1 SGHTA and CDR2 FQGNSA.

The V and J genes are TRBV6-2 or TRBV6-3 and TRBJ1-1; the D gene is possibly TRBD1 (6 bases). The germline V gene has CDR1 MNHEY and CDR2 SVGEGT. The CDR3 has 15 amino acids. Trimming stripped 5 bases from V and 1 base from J, with 14 bases between. CDR3 in DNA: TGTGCCAGCAGTACCTTGGACAGCGCGAACACTGAAGCTTTCTTT. Encoded protein: CASSTLDSANTEAFF.

The rearrangement uses TRBV2 and TRBJ1-5; a possible D gene is TRBD1 (6 bases). Trimming cost V 11 bases and J 5 bases, with 16 bases left between them. There are 13 residues in the CDR3. Per the germline V gene, CDR1 is SNHLY and CDR2 is FYNNEI. The CDR3 loop reads CAGRNRDDQPQHF. The CDR3 region has the DNA TGTGCCGGAAGAAACAGGGATGATCAGCCCCAGCATTTT.

The chain employs TRBV30 and TRBJ2-7; 7 nucleotides agree with TRBD2. Germline lookup yields CDR1 GTSNPN and CDR2 SVGIG (reference sequence). The length of the CDR3 is 14 residues. The ends lost 1 base at V and 1 base at J; junction bases unmatched: 4. The CDR3 region is CAWSGTRDSYEQYF. CDR3 sequence (DNA): TGTGCCTGGAGTGGGACTAGGGATTCCTACGAGCAGTACTTC.

The J gene is TRBJ1-1, the V gene TRBV29-1; 8 bases fit TRBD1. The CDR3 runs to 11 residues. Germline V gives CDR1 SQVTM, CDR2 ANQGSEA. CDR3 region: CSVDRGSEAFF. CDR3 nucleotide sequence: TGCAGTGTCGACAGGGGAAGTGAAGCTTTCTTT.

Here the CDR3 DNA reads TGTGCCAGCAAGAGCAACTTCGGGGAGCAGTACTTC. Its protein is CASKSNFGEQYF. This chain uses TRBV25-1 with TRBJ2-7; the D is unclear. This CDR3 is built from 12 residues. V shed 7 bases and J shed 7 bases, with 14 bases lying between them. Germline assignment: CDR1 MGHDK and CDR2 SYGVNS.

The chain carries TRBV30 and TRBJ2-3, with 9 bases fitting TRBD2. This CDR3 contains 15 residues. J was trimmed by 3 bases and V by 2 bases; bases with no gene match: 6. CDR1 and CDR2 from the germline V gene are GTSNPN and SVGIG (reference sequence). The CDR3 loop reads CAWSSIAGVTDTQYF. CDR3 nucleotide sequence: TGTGCCTGGAGTTCCATAGCGGGAGTGACAGATACGCAGTATTTT.

The rearrangement links TRBV7-9 to TRBJ1-2; the D is unclear. The CDR3 contains 12 residues. V was trimmed by 3 bases and J by 3 bases, leaving 5 bases between them. CDR1 and CDR2 (germline): SEHNR, FQNEAQ (reference sequence). For the CDR3, the DNA is TGTGCCAGCAGCTTTCAGGACTATGGCTACACCTTC. Translated: CASSFQDYGYTF. The whole variable domain, remainder taken from reference TRBV7-9 and TRBJ1-2, is DTGVSQNPRHKITKRGQNVTFRCDPISEHNRLYWYRQTLGQGPEFLTYFQNEAQLEKSRLLSDRFSAERPKGSFSTLEIQRTEQGDSAMYLCASSFQDYGYTFGSGTRLTVV.

This chain links TRBV2 with TRBJ2-3; 8 bases are a match to TRBD1. V was clipped by 8 bases and J by 7 bases; unmatched bases: 8. CDR1 is SNHLY and CDR2 is FYNNEI in the germline V gene. This CDR3 region has 13 residues. CDR3: CASGATGGNTQYF. The DNA of the CDR3 is TGTGCCAGCGGGGCAACAGGGGGAAATACGCAGTATTTT. Combining the CDR3 with reference TRBV2 and TRBJ2-3 gives the whole variable domain EPEVTQTPSHQVTQMGQEVILRCVPISNHLYFYWYRQILGQKVEFLVSFYNNEISEKSEIFDDQFSVERPDGSNFTLKIRSTKLEDSAMYFCASGATGGNTQYFGPGTRLTVL.